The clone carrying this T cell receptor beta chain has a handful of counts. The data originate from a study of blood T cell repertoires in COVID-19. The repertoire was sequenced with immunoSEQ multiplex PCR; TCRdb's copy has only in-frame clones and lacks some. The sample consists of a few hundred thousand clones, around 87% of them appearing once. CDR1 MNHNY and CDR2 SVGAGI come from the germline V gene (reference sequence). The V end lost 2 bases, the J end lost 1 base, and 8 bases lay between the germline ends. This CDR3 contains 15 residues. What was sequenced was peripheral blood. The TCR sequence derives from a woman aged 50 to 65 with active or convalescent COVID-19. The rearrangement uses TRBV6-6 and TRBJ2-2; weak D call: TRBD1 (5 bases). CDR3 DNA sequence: TGTGCCAGCAGTTACGGGGCACAGAACACCGGGGAGCTGTTTTTT. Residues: CASSYGAQNTGELFF.